This TCR beta chain was observed in a study of T cell repertoires in cytomegalovirus infection. TCRdb processed the reads anew with MiXCR; each CDR3 protein has one entry. This sample has about 830,000 distinct CDR3 sequences, with approximately 30% found just once. At least ten counts were recorded for this clonotype. Its antigen is unidentified. Trimming removed 1 base from V and 2 bases from J, with 8 bases in between. This CDR3 is 15 amino acids long. This sequence joins TRBV12-3 or TRBV12-4 and TRBJ1-4; D unresolved. Sequenced material: cultured CD8+ T cells from PBMCs, taken from culture after CMV antigen stimulation. The source of this sequence is a human donor in good health (CMV status not recorded). Some clones in this sample may be carry-over from other donors' samples. This CDR3 reads CASSLVSGTNEKLFF. As DNA, the CDR3 is TGTGCCAGCAGTTTAGTGTCGGGGACTAATGAAAAACTGTTTTTT.